The T cell receptor beta chain described here comes from a study of control samples from healthy donors and cancer patients. This CDR3 is built from 14 residues. In germline, CDR1 is SGHTS, CDR2 YDEGEE. The V and J ends lost 2 bases and 6 bases respectively, with 12 bases between them. Method: immunoSEQ multiplex PCR; TCRdb's copy keeps in-frame clones and lacks some. Of roughly 150,000 clones listed, approximately 93% were seen once; the top ten hold 2% to 2.5%. The chain recombines TRBV5-8 with TRBJ2-1, with a weak D call TRBD2 (5 bases). Specimen: blood. The sequence was collected from a man aged 45 to 65 in good health. The CDR3 DNA reads as TGTGCCAGCAGCTTTGTTTCAGAGGGCAATGAGCAGTTCTTC. Protein: CASSFVSEGNEQFF.